These T cell receptor beta chains were read from a single sample in a study of T-cell reconstitution after alpha-beta-depleted transplantation in children. TCRdb reprocessed the PCR reads with MiXCR, giving one entry per CDR3 protein. Of fewer than 550,000 distinct CDR3 sequences listed, about 11% were seen once; the top ten hold about 5%. The sample here was PBMCs from the stem cell graft donor, taken from the stem cell graft. The receptors shown here come from a human donor who donated a stem cell graft to a child with acute myeloid leukemia. Both conserved end residues are part of each CDR3. A D gene is named only where the DNA matches it firmly. Clone size is not always given. Where it is, it says once, few, many or a class for expanded clones.

d_call	v_call	clone_size	j_call	cdr3_aa	cdr3_nt
NA	TRBV7-9	NA	TRBJ1-4	CASSPPGRNEKLFF	TGTGCCAGCAGCCCCCCGGGACGGAATGAAAAACTGTTTTTT
TRBD2	TRBV4-2	few	TRBJ2-7	CASSQDGEAGGNYEQYF	TGTGCCAGCAGCCAAGATGGGGAAGCGGGAGGAAACTACGAGCAGTACTTC
NA	TRBV19	few	TRBJ2-6	CASSIEGSGANVLTF	TGTGCCAGTAGTATAGAAGGCTCTGGGGCCAACGTCCTGACTTTC
NA	TRBV7-8	many	TRBJ2-1	CASSSGQFGEQFF	TGTGCCAGCAGCAGCGGACAATTCGGGGAGCAGTTCTTC
TRBD2	TRBV7-8	few	TRBJ2-1	CASSPRTSEPGVHEQFF	TGTGCCAGCAGCCCCCGGACTAGCGAGCCGGGGGTTCATGAGCAGTTCTTC
TRBD2	TRBV20-1	few	TRBJ2-1	CSATGLAGASSYNEQFF	TGCAGTGCCACGGGACTAGCGGGGGCCAGCTCCTACAATGAGCAGTTCTTC
NA	TRBV29-1	NA	TRBJ2-3	CTAGGLTDTQYF	TGCACCGCTGGAGGACTCACAGATACGCAGTATTTT
TRBD1	TRBV6-5	few	TRBJ2-7	CASSYSPMDRGGYEQYF	TGTGCCAGCAGTTACTCACCCATGGACAGGGGTGGCTACGAGCAGTACTTC
NA	TRBV6-5	few	TRBJ2-1	CASSYSRLGGANEQFF	TGTGCCAGCAGTTACTCACGGTTGGGGGGGGCGAATGAGCAGTTCTTC
NA	TRBV20-1	few	TRBJ2-5	CSAKVDLTQETQYF	TGCAGTGCTAAGGTGGACTTGACCCAAGAGACCCAGTACTTC
TRBD1	TRBV27	few	TRBJ2-4	CASSTRLQGIDKNIQYF	TGTGCCAGCAGTACCCGCCTACAGGGGATCGACAAAAACATTCAGTACTTC
NA	TRBV20-1	many	TRBJ2-1	CSARGTGDYNEQFF	TGCAGTGCTAGAGGAACCGGGGACTACAATGAGCAGTTCTTC
NA	TRBV6-1	NA	TRBJ1-1	CASMGLGVNTEAFF	TGTGCCAGCATGGGGCTCGGGGTAAACACTGAAGCTTTCTTT
TRBD2	TRBV5-1	few	TRBJ2-1	CASSWATSGVNEQFF	TGCGCCAGCAGCTGGGCTACTAGCGGGGTTAATGAGCAGTTCTTC
TRBD2	TRBV20-1	NA	TRBJ2-4	CSARAKLAGGPKNIQYF	TGCAGTGCTAGAGCGAAACTAGCGGGAGGTCCCAAAAACATTCAGTACTTC
TRBD2	TRBV20-1	many	TRBJ2-1	CSVSTSGPSYNEQFF	TGCAGTGTTTCGACTAGCGGGCCCTCCTACAATGAGCAGTTCTTC
NA	TRBV19	NA	TRBJ2-2	CASSPSGKATGELFF	TGTGCCAGTAGCCCATCCGGGAAAGCCACCGGGGAGCTGTTTTTT